What follows are 2 T cell receptor beta chains derived from one specimen sequenced in a study of cytomegalovirus exposure and HLA in healthy donors. The PCR had 60 Vbeta and 13 Jbeta primers. The data were produced by immunoSEQ multiplex PCR, yet TCRdb's version contains in-frame clones alone and is incomplete. The sample holds fewer than 350,000 clones, approximately 90% seen once. The sample taken for sequencing was PBMCs. These receptors were obtained from a woman between 18 and 29 years old in good health and CMV-seronegative.

The CDR3 nucleotides read TGTGCCAGCAGACCCGGACAGGGTCTCGCGACTGAAGCTTTCTTT. Protein product: CASRPGQGLATEAFF. This sequence joins TRBV6-5 and TRBJ1-1, with 8 bases lining up with TRBD1. Germline V gene sequence: CDR1 MNHEY, CDR2 SVGAGI. The CDR3 length is 15 residues. V gave up 6 bases and J gave up 5 bases; unmatched junction bases: 11.

The chain joins TRBV19 to TRBJ2-5, with 8 nucleotides matching TRBD1. The V gene end was trimmed by 1 base and the J gene end by 2 bases; junction bases not matched to a gene: 0. CDR3 length: 14 amino acids. CDR1 is LNHDA, CDR2 SQIVND, per germline (reference sequence). CDR3 in DNA: TGTGCCAGTAGTATAGGACAGGGGCAAGAGACCCAGTACTTC. It is translated as CASSIGQGQETQYF.